This is a list of T cell receptor beta chains from one sample in a study of T cell responses to AZD1222 COVID-19 vaccine. Repertoires were generated with immunoSEQ multiplex PCR, while TCRdb's copy carries only in-frame clones and drops some. This sample yields 150,000 to 200,000 clones, of which approximately 93% are seen a single time; about 3.9% belongs to the top ten. The sample in question was peripheral blood, obtained on day 0 of AZD1222 vaccination. All receptors derive from an adult in good health. CDR3s include the opening cysteine and the closing phenylalanine or tryptophan. The D gene is left open where the match is weak. Only part of the rows carry a size: once, few, many, or a class if the clone is expanded.

v_gene: TRBV10-3
abundance: NA
d_gene: NA
j_gene: TRBJ1-2
CDR3nt: TGTGCCATCAGTGAGCGGCTGGACGGGGGCTACACCTTC
CDR3aa: CAISERLDGGYTF

v_gene: TRBV19
abundance: once
d_gene: TRBD2
j_gene: TRBJ2-7
CDR3nt: TGTGCCAGTCCCCCGGGGGGTCCCGCTAGCCCCTACTACGAGCAGTACTTC
CDR3aa: CASPPGGPASPYYEQYF

v_gene: TRBV5-5
abundance: NA
d_gene: NA
j_gene: TRBJ2-7
CDR3nt: TGTGCCAGCAGCTTGGGAGGGCCTCTCCCCTACGAGCAGTACTTC
CDR3aa: CASSLGGPLPYEQYF

v_gene: TRBV19
abundance: once
d_gene: NA
j_gene: TRBJ1-4
CDR3nt: TGTGCCACCATAGGGTTTCGGGAAAAACTGTTTTTT
CDR3aa: CATIGFREKLFF

v_gene: TRBV2
abundance: NA
d_gene: NA
j_gene: TRBJ2-2
CDR3nt: TGTGCCAGCAGTCGGGACACCAAGAACACCGGGGAGCTGTTTTTT
CDR3aa: CASSRDTKNTGELFF

v_gene: TRBV2
abundance: NA
d_gene: TRBD1
j_gene: TRBJ1-1
CDR3nt: TGTGCCAGCAGGGACCCGACAGGGGGGTGGTCTGAAGCTTTCTTT
CDR3aa: CASRDPTGGWSEAFF

v_gene: TRBV5-1
abundance: NA
d_gene: NA
j_gene: TRBJ1-5
CDR3nt: TGCGCCAGCAGCTTGGCCGGGATAGGGAATCAGCCCCAGCATTTT
CDR3aa: CASSLAGIGNQPQHF

v_gene: TRBV11-2
abundance: NA
d_gene: TRBD1
j_gene: TRBJ1-2
CDR3nt: TGTGCCAGCAGCCAAAGCGGCGACAGGGGGCTGGGAGGCTACACCTTC
CDR3aa: CASSQSGDRGLGGYTF

v_gene: TRBV6-5
abundance: NA
d_gene: TRBD2
j_gene: TRBJ2-1
CDR3nt: TGTGCCAGCAGTCACGGGGGGGGACGCTACAATGAGCAGTTCTTC
CDR3aa: CASSHGGGRYNEQFF

v_gene: TRBV3-1/TRBV3-2
abundance: NA
d_gene: NA
j_gene: TRBJ2-1
CDR3nt: TGTGCCAGCAGCCCGGGGTATGAGCAGTTCTTC
CDR3aa: CASSPGYEQFF

v_gene: TRBV5-1
abundance: NA
d_gene: TRBD2
j_gene: TRBJ2-1
CDR3nt: TGCGCCAGCAGCCTAACACTAGCGGGGTCGGGAGATGAGCAGTTCTTC
CDR3aa: CASSLTLAGSGDEQFF

v_gene: TRBV18
abundance: NA
d_gene: NA
j_gene: TRBJ1-2
CDR3nt: TGTGCCAGCTCACCCACCTCAACCGAATACTATGGCTACACCTTC
CDR3aa: CASSPTSTEYYGYTF

v_gene: TRBV3-1/TRBV3-2
abundance: NA
d_gene: NA
j_gene: TRBJ1-5
CDR3nt: TGTGCCAGCAGCCCCTACTATAGCAATCAGCCCCAGCATTTT
CDR3aa: CASSPYYSNQPQHF

v_gene: TRBV19
abundance: once
d_gene: NA
j_gene: TRBJ1-2
CDR3nt: TGTGCCAGTAGTATTGTAGGGGCTAGCTATGGCTACACCTTC
CDR3aa: CASSIVGASYGYTF

v_gene: TRBV18
abundance: once
d_gene: NA
j_gene: TRBJ1-2
CDR3nt: TGTGCCAGCTCACCACTCGAGGCCCCCGGGACGACCTTC
CDR3aa: CASSPLEAPGTTF

v_gene: TRBV5-1
abundance: NA
d_gene: NA
j_gene: TRBJ1-3
CDR3nt: TGCGCCAGCAGTTACACAGGGAACTCTGGAAACACCATATATTTT
CDR3aa: CASSYTGNSGNTIYF

v_gene: TRBV10-3
abundance: few
d_gene: NA
j_gene: TRBJ1-5
CDR3nt: TGTGCCATCAGTGAGTCCGGGAGTTACAATCAGCCCCAGCATTTT
CDR3aa: CAISESGSYNQPQHF